The present T cell receptor beta chain was sequenced within a study of molecular identifiers for immune sequencing clone quantification. V was trimmed by 8 bases and J by 6 bases, leaving 12 bases between them. The CDR3 length is 12 residues. Germline V gene sequence: CDR1 SEHNR, CDR2 FQNEAQ (reference sequence). MiXCR was run by TCRdb on the PCR reads, yielding one entry per CDR3 protein. The sample includes 75,000 to 100,000 distinct CDR3 sequences, roughly 19% of them seen just once. This clonotype has ten or more counts. This sequence was found in a human donor in good health. Some libraries in this study had Jurkat cell RNA spiked in. This sequence joins TRBV7-9 and TRBJ2-3; no definite D call. Sequencing was carried out using naive CD8+ T cells from blood, with Jurkat cell RNA spiked in. Regarding subset: FACS-sorted CD8+CD4-CCR7+CD45RA+ naive T cells. CDR3: CASQFLPDTQYF. The CDR3 DNA is TGTGCCAGCCAATTTCTACCCGATACGCAGTATTTT.